This TCR beta chain was captured in a study of blood T cell repertoires in COVID-19. Study summary: Samples came from the United States, Italy and Spain, spanning acute and convalescent COVID-19. Nucleic acid was either cDNA or gDNA, and it came from T cells, B-cell-depleted T cells, or PBMCs.

Study processing details: Counts of nucleated cells, estimated from reference gene primer amplification, were obtained. TCRdb's table, derived via immunoSEQ multiplex PCR, lists solely in-frame clones and lacks some. The V and J calls and clone size come from that table; D and trimming were worked out from the DNA. The sample comprises 220,000 or so clones, 65% to 85% of which are singletons, and 2% to 2.5% rests with the top ten. Germline V lookup: CDR1 SGHAT, CDR2 FQNNGV. The CDR3 runs to 15 residues. V was trimmed by 6 bases and J by 4 bases, leaving 18 bases between them. The specimen sequenced was peripheral blood. V usage is TRBV11-2 and J usage is TRBJ1-2, with a possible D match to TRBD1 (6 bases). This TCR was recovered from an older woman with acute or convalescent COVID-19. This CDR3 is CASRPIRGGGYGYTF. The DNA for the CDR3 is TGTGCCAGCAGACCGATAAGGGGGGGAGGCTATGGCTACACCTTC.